These 25 T cell receptor beta chains were sequenced from one sample in a study of regulatory T cells in long-lasting Graves disease. The time point: persistent/refractory GD, antithyroid drugs over 5 years with positive TRAb. The TCR library was made from RNA that had been extracted from PBMCs in TRIzol. To make TCR beta libraries, researchers used iRepertoire HTBI primers and Arm-PCR of CDR3 regions. TCRdb ran MiXCR on the multiplex PCR reads and lists one entry per CDR3 protein. The sample has 350,000 to 500,000 distinct CDR3 sequences, about 21% seen once. Here the sequenced sample was peripheral blood mononuclear cells (PBMCs), taken when the disease was refractory, from a patient treated with antithyroid drugs. The receptors here all came from a female donor with Graves disease.

This clonotype was counted ten times or more. For the CDR3, the DNA is TGTGCCAGCTCCCCTCGACCCACCTACGAGCAGTACTTC. It codes for CASSPRPTYEQYF. The chain is built from TRBV11-2 and TRBJ2-7, with D hard to call. The length of the CDR3 is 13 residues. The V gene lost 8 bases and the J gene lost 2 bases, with 13 bases spanning the gap. Per germline, CDR1 SGHAT and CDR2 FQNNGV.

This clonotype was seen ten or more times. The rearrangement joins TRBV2 to TRBJ2-5; TRBD1 might be the D (6 bases). With 6 bases removed from V and 5 bases from J, the gap between germline ends came to 19 bases. The CDR3 is 15 amino acids. The germline V gene encodes CDR1 SNHLY and CDR2 FYNNEI. The CDR3 bases are TGTGCCAGCAGGACACAGGGTGGGATAGGGGAGACCCAGTACTTC. Its protein is CASRTQGGIGETQYF.

This clonotype showed up many times. The chain couples TRBV20-1 to TRBJ2-7; the D gene could be TRBD1 or TRBD2 (5 bases each). Per the germline V gene, CDR1 is DFQATT and CDR2 is SNEGSKA (reference sequence). The CDR3 has 14 amino acids. V lost 4 bases to trimming and J lost 3 bases, with 16 bases between them. DNA of the CDR3: TGCAGTGCTATTCGGGACCTCCAAATCTACGAGCAGTACTTC. Translating gives CSAIRDLQIYEQYF.

At least ten counts were recorded for this clonotype. The rearrangement uses TRBV12-3 or TRBV12-4 and TRBJ1-5; D not resolved. Between the trimmed V and J ends, which lost 3 bases and 2 bases, there was a span of 8 bases. This CDR3 has 14 residues. The CDR3 DNA reads as TGTGCCAGCAGTTTTGGAAGAGGCAATCAGCCCCAGCATTTT. It codes for CASSFGRGNQPQHF.

This sequence joins TRBV7-9 and TRBJ1-1; 7 bases agree with TRBD1. CDR1 and CDR2 (germline): SEHNR, FQNEAQ (reference sequence). Trimming took 5 bases from V and 7 from J; bases not matched to a gene: 4. There are 12 residues in the CDR3. The CDR3 DNA follows: TGTGCCAGCAGCCCGACAGGGTTTGAAGCTTTCTTT. Its translation: CASSPTGFEAFF.

This clonotype was picked up many times. CDR3 nucleotides: TGTGCCAGCAGGAGAATCGGGGAAGAGACCCAGTACTTC. As protein: CASRRIGEETQYF. The chain recombines TRBV28 with TRBJ2-5, with D possibly matching TRBD2 (5 bases). The CDR3 consists of 13 residues. Germline V gives CDR1 MDHEN, CDR2 SYDVKM. V lost 6 bases, J lost 3 bases, and 11 bases lay in between.

This clonotype was seen only a few times. V is TRBV7-9 and J is TRBJ1-1; D ambiguous. CDR3 length: 16 amino acids. CDR1 is SEHNR and CDR2 is FQNEAQ in the germline V gene (reference sequence). The ends were cut back, 7 bases at V and 0 bases at J, with 18 bases in the middle. Here the CDR3 reads CASTSVAGSMNTEAFF. The CDR3 nucleotides are TGTGCCAGCACCAGTGTGGCAGGTAGTATGAACACTGAAGCTTTCTTT.

This clonotype was counted many times. The J gene is TRBJ2-5, the V gene TRBV3-1, with 14 bases that match TRBD2. CDR1 LGHDT and CDR2 YNNKEL come from the germline V gene (reference sequence). V lost 4 bases, J lost 4 bases, and 5 bases stayed unmatched. CDR3 length: 16 residues. The CDR3 coding sequence is TGTGCCAGCAGCCCCCGACTAGCGGGAGGGGTAGAGACCCAGTACTTC. Protein: CASSPRLAGGVETQYF.

This chain links TRBV11-2 with TRBJ1-5; no reliable D call. Germline-derived CDR1 and CDR2 are SGHAT and FQNNGV. This CDR3 comprises 14 residues. The germline V and J ends were trimmed by 1 base and 1 base, with 5 bases remaining between them. The chain's CDR3 is CASSLVESNQPQHF. CDR3 coding DNA: TGTGCCAGCAGCTTAGTGGAGAGCAATCAGCCCCAGCATTTT.

This clonotype was detected many times. The chain couples TRBV28 to TRBJ2-7; D unresolved. Trimming removed 6 bases at V and 6 bases at J, with 9 bases between. Germline V gene lookup returns CDR1 MDHEN and CDR2 SYDVKM. The length of the CDR3 is 11 residues. The CDR3 DNA reads TGTGCCAGCAGCTTGCTGGGCGAGCAGTACTTC. It yields the protein CASSLLGEQYF.

At least ten counts were recorded for this clonotype. The chain joins TRBV12-3 or TRBV12-4 to TRBJ2-2; 10 positions match TRBD2. V was clipped by 9 bases and J by 5 bases; unmatched bases: 3. CDR3 length: 13 residues. The CDR3 region has the DNA TGTGCCAGTAGGACTAGCGGTACCGGGGAGCTGTTTTTT. This codes for CASRTSGTGELFF.

This chain uses TRBV20-1 with TRBJ2-5, with TRBD1 matching 9 bases. This CDR3 is 17 amino acids long. Germline CDR1 is DFQATT and CDR2 is SNEGSKA (reference sequence). The trim removed 2 bases at V and 7 bases at J, leaving 17 bases unmatched. Written as DNA, the CDR3 is TGCAGTGCTAGAAAACCGGGACAGGGAAGGGTTCGAGCGACCCAGTACTTC. It encodes CSARKPGQGRVRATQYF.

This clonotype came up many times. The rearrangement joins TRBV6-1 to TRBJ1-1; 8 bases are a match to TRBD1. CDR3 size: 13 residues. Looked up from germline, CDR1 is MNHNS and CDR2 is SASEGT. V was clipped by 7 bases and J by 7 bases; unmatched bases: 8. The CDR3 spells CASKSQGAVEAFF. The CDR3, as DNA: TGTGCCAGCAAGTCGCAGGGGGCGGTTGAAGCTTTCTTT.

The chain is built from TRBV19 and TRBJ1-1; D ambiguous. V was pared by 2 bases and J by 5 bases, with 12 bases between. CDR3 length: 14 amino acids. The germline gives CDR1 LNHDA, CDR2 SQIVND (reference sequence). DNA of the CDR3: TGTGCCAGTAGTATAAATCGGGGTTGGACTGAAGCTTTCTTT. Encoded protein: CASSINRGWTEAFF. Full variable domain (missing parts from reference TRBV19 and TRBJ1-1): DGGITQSPKYLFRKEGQNVTLSCEQNLNHDAMYWYRQDPGQGLRLIYYSQIVNDFQKGDIAEGYSVSREKKESFPLTVTSAQKNPTAFYLCASSINRGWTEAFFGQGTRLTVV.

This clonotype was observed many times. This sequence joins TRBV11-1 and TRBJ2-2; no reliable D call. The germline V gene has CDR1 SGHAT and CDR2 FQDESV (reference sequence). The CDR3 loop spans 12 amino acids. Deletions cut 2 bases from V and 9 bases from J, with 7 bases between. The CDR3 DNA sequence: TGTGCCAGCAGCTTACGAGCCTGGGAGCTGTTTTTT. Translating it yields CASSLRAWELFF.

This clonotype was seen repeatedly, ten times or more. V gene TRBV18 combines with J gene TRBJ1-1; D is undetermined. This CDR3 contains 13 residues. V was trimmed by 2 bases and J by 1 base, leaving 5 bases between them. The germline gives CDR1 KGHSH, CDR2 LQKENI. This CDR3 reads CASSPNTNTEAFF. CDR3 in DNA: TGTGCCAGCTCACCAAACACGAACACTGAAGCTTTCTTT.

This chain uses TRBV15 with TRBJ2-7, with no clear D. The V gene's germline CDR1 is LNHNV and CDR2 YYDKDF (reference sequence). CDR3 size: 16 residues. The V gene lost 1 base and the J gene lost 0 bases, with 13 bases spanning the gap. CDR3 in DNA: TGTGCCACCAGCAGAGCTAGGACGGCGAGCTCCTACGAGCAGTACTTC. Amino acid sequence: CATSRARTASSYEQYF.

The chain joins TRBV3-1 to TRBJ2-1, with 10 bases aligning to TRBD2. Germline V gene data show CDR1 as LGHDT and CDR2 as YNNKEL (reference sequence). This CDR3 comprises 15 residues. V lost 7 bases to trimming and J lost 8 bases; unmatched junction nucleotides: 11. The CDR3 protein is CASTPRGLATDEQFF. The CDR3, as DNA: TGTGCCAGCACCCCCCGGGGACTAGCGACCGATGAGCAGTTCTTC.

The chain carries TRBV7-8 and TRBJ2-7; tentative D call: TRBD2 (7 bases). V was trimmed by 1 base and J by 0 bases, leaving 19 bases between them. The CDR3 has 18 amino acids. Germline CDR1 reads SGHVS; CDR2 reads FQNEAQ. In nucleotides, the CDR3 is TGTGCCAGCAGCTTAGGGGGGGGCGGTCCATTCTTCTCCTACGAGCAGTACTTC. It encodes CASSLGGGGPFFSYEQYF.

This clonotype was counted at least ten times. V is TRBV2 and J is TRBJ2-2; D assignment may be TRBD1 or TRBD2 (6 bases each). Trimming stripped 4 bases from V and 4 bases from J, with 13 bases between. Germline loops: CDR1 SNHLY, CDR2 FYNNEI. This CDR3 contains 15 residues. CDR3 protein: CASSVVEGGTGELFF. CDR3 nucleotides: TGTGCCAGCAGTGTAGTCGAGGGGGGCACCGGGGAGCTGTTTTTT.

The table lists this clonotype with many counts. V and J are TRBV28 and TRBJ1-4; perhaps TRBD1 as D (5 bases). The CDR3 covers 15 residues. The germline V gene encodes CDR1 MDHEN and CDR2 SYDVKM. V was cut by 4 bases and J by 8 bases, with 17 bases left in between. In DNA form, the CDR3 reads TGTGCCAGCAGTTCGGTGGGGGTAAGGGGAGAAAAACTGTTTTTT. It specifies CASSSVGVRGEKLFF.

The chain uses TRBV6-2 or TRBV6-3 and TRBJ2-7, with D perhaps TRBD1 or TRBD2 (5 bases each). Germline V gene lookup returns CDR1 MNHEY and CDR2 SVGEGT. The CDR3 covers 15 residues. The germline V and J ends were trimmed by 4 bases and 0 bases, with 13 bases remaining between them. CDR3 in DNA: TGTGCCAGCAGTTTCCAGAGAGGGGTCTCCTACGAGCAGTACTTC. This codes for CASSFQRGVSYEQYF.

V usage is TRBV28 and J usage is TRBJ1-5; D is ambiguous. V lost 5 bases and J lost 3, with 11 bases in between. Germline CDR1 is MDHEN and CDR2 is SYDVKM. The CDR3 consists of 14 residues. The CDR3 loop reads CASSPPGLNQPQHF. CDR3 nucleotides: TGTGCCAGCAGTCCGCCAGGACTCAATCAGCCCCAGCATTTT.

This chain joins TRBV2 and TRBJ2-3; 13 bases align to TRBD2. The CDR3 runs 13 residues. With V trimmed by 10 bases and J by 5 bases, 3 bases remained unmatched. Germline V gives CDR1 SNHLY, CDR2 FYNNEI. CDR3 DNA sequence: TGTGCCACCACTAGCGGGAGGGTAGATACGCAGTATTTT. This codes for CATTSGRVDTQYF.

The chain recombines TRBV9 with TRBJ1-6; D unclear. Germline lookup yields CDR1 SGDLS and CDR2 YYNGEE. V was cut by 2 bases and J by 5 bases, with 8 bases left in between. There are 14 residues in the CDR3. CDR3 sequence reads: CASSVRPDNSPLHF. The CDR3 bases are TGTGCCAGCAGCGTGAGGCCAGATAATTCACCCCTCCACTTT.